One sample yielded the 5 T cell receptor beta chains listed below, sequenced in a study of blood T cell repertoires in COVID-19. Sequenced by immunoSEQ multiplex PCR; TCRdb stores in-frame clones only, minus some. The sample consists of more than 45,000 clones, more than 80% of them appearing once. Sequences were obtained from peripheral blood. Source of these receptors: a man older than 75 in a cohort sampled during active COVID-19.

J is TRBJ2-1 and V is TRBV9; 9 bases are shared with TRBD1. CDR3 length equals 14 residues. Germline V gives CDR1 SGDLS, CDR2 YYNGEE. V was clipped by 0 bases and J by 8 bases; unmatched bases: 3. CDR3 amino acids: CASSVVQGADEQFF. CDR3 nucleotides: TGTGCCAGCAGCGTAGTACAGGGGGCCGATGAGCAGTTCTTC.

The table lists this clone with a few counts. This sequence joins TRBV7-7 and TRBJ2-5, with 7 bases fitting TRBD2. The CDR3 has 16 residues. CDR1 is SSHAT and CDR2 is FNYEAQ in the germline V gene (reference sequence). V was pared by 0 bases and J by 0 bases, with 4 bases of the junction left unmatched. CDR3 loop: CASSLAPSGNQETQYF. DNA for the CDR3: TGTGCCAGCAGCTTAGCCCCTAGCGGAAACCAAGAGACCCAGTACTTC. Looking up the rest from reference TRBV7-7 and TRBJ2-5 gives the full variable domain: GAGVSQSPRYKVTKRGQDVTLRCDPISSHATLYWYQQALGQGPEFLTYFNYEAQPDKSGLPSDRFSAERPEGSISTLTIQRTEQRDSAMYRCASSLAPSGNQETQYFGPGTRLLVL.

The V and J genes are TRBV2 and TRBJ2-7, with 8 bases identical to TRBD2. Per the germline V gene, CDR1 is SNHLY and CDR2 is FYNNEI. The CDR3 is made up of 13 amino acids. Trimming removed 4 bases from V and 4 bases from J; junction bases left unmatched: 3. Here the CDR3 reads CASSAGGQYEQYF. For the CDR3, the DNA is TGTGCCAGCAGTGCGGGGGGGCAATACGAGCAGTACTTC. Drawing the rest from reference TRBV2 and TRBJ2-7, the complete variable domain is EPEVTQTPSHQVTQMGQEVILRCVPISNHLYFYWYRQILGQKVEFLVSFYNNEISEKSEIFDDQFSVERPDGSNFTLKIRSTKLEDSAMYFCASSAGGQYEQYFGPGTRLTVT.

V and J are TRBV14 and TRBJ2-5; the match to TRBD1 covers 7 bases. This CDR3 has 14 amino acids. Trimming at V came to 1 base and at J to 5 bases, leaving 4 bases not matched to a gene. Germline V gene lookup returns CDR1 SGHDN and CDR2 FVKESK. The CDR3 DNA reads TGTGCCAGCAGCCAAGTACAGGGGCGGGAGACCCAGTACTTC. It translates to CASSQVQGRETQYF.

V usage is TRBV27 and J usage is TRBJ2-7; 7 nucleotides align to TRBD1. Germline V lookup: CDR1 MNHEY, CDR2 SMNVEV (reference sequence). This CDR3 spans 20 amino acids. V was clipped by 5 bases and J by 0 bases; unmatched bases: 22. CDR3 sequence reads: CASSKKRTGLTTLNSYEQYF. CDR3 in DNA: TGTGCCAGCAGTAAAAAACGGACAGGCCTTACAACATTAAACTCCTACGAGCAGTACTTC.